Listed here are 8 T cell receptor beta chains from one sample, sequenced in a study of shared clonotypes between healthy human individuals. Only in-frame clones appear in the TCRdb table, and some are missing; sequencing was by immunoSEQ multiplex PCR. The table shows roughly 650,000 clones, with 95% to 96% occurring only once. Naive CD8 populations comprised CD45RO-negative cells positively selected for CCR7, excluding terminally differentiated effector memory CD45RA+ cells. Sequences were obtained from naive CD8+ T cells sorted from blood. These receptors all come from a woman between 25 and 40 years old in good health.

The CDR3 here is CASSVGVLYEQYF. DNA of the CDR3: TGTGCCAGCAGTGTTGGGGTACTCTACGAGCAGTACTTC. The chain carries TRBV6-1 and TRBJ2-7; D gene uncertain. CDR1 and CDR2 from the germline V gene are MNHNS and SASEGT. V was shortened by 4 bases and J by 3 bases, with 10 bases between the two germline ends. This CDR3 region has 13 residues.

The gene calls are TRBV29-1 and TRBJ2-5; 13 bases line up with TRBD2. The CDR3 covers 18 residues. Germline lookup yields CDR1 SQVTM and CDR2 ANQGSEA. The V gene end was trimmed by 6 bases and the J gene end by 5 bases; junction bases not matched to a gene: 18. CDR3: CSVRGLAGVTVRSETQYF. The CDR3 bases are TGCAGCGTCCGAGGACTAGCGGGAGTTACGGTCAGGAGTGAGACCCAGTACTTC.

The chain links TRBV13 to TRBJ2-1, with 8 bases that match TRBD2. Per the germline V gene, CDR1 is PRHDT and CDR2 is FYEKMQ (reference sequence). Trimming removed 5 bases from V and 5 bases from J; junction bases left unmatched: 8. This CDR3 contains 15 residues. This CDR3 is CASSAGPGGNNEQFF. CDR3 nucleotide sequence: TGTGCCAGCAGCGCGGGACCGGGAGGGAACAATGAGCAGTTCTTC.

The chain uses TRBV7-9 and TRBJ2-2, with unresolved D. V was pared by 5 bases and J by 2 bases, with 15 bases between. Germline CDR1 SEHNR, CDR2 FQNEAQ (reference sequence). The CDR3 is made up of 16 amino acids. The DNA of the CDR3 is TGTGCCAGCAGCCCCCCCGGGTCCCCCAACACCGGGGAGCTGTTTTTT. The encoded protein is CASSPPGSPNTGELFF.

V gene TRBV9 combines with J gene TRBJ1-2; 7 bases are a match to TRBD1. The CDR3 is 15 amino acids. The germline gives CDR1 SGDLS, CDR2 YYNGEE. V shed 3 bases, J shed 4 bases, and the junction held 9 bases outside the gene matches. The CDR3 sequence is CASSARTGSGYGYTF. The CDR3 coding sequence is TGTGCCAGCAGCGCGCGGACAGGATCGGGCTATGGCTACACCTTC.

The chain joins TRBV6-5 to TRBJ2-3; TRBD1 agrees at 7 bases. This CDR3 spans 13 amino acids. The V segment lost 7 bases and the J segment 4 bases; nucleotides outside the gene matches: 5. Per germline, CDR1 MNHEY and CDR2 SVGAGI. CDR3 nucleotides: TGTGCCAGCACCACAGGGGTGTCAGATACGCAGTATTTT. The encoded protein is CASTTGVSDTQYF.

This chain connects TRBV5-1 to TRBJ1-1, with D possibly being TRBD1 (6 bases). Germline lookup yields CDR1 SGHRS and CDR2 YFSETQ. Between the trimmed V and J ends, which lost 3 bases and 6 bases, there was a span of 21 bases. The CDR3 is made up of 16 amino acids. In nucleotides, the CDR3 is TGCGCCAGCAGCTCTAGGTCAGAGGGGGGCCTCCCTGAAGCTTTCTTT. This encodes CASSSRSEGGLPEAFF.

The V gene is TRBV7-7, the J gene TRBJ2-1, with D possibly matching TRBD2 (6 bases). The ends were cut back, 1 base at V and 4 bases at J, with 11 bases in the middle. This CDR3 comprises 15 residues. Germline-derived CDR1 and CDR2 are SSHAT and FNYEAQ (reference sequence). The CDR3 DNA sequence: TGTGCCAGCAGCTTAGGTAGCGGAACTTACAATGAGCAGTTCTTC. This codes for CASSLGSGTYNEQFF.